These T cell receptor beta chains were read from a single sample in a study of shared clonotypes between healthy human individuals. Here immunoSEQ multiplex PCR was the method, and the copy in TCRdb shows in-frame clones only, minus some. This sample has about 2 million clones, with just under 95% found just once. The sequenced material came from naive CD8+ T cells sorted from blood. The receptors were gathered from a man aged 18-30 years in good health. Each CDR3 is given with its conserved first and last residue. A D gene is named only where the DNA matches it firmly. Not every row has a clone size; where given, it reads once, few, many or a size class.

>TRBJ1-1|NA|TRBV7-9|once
CASSPPQGNTEAFF
TGTGCCAGCAGCCCCCCCCAGGGGAACACTGAAGCTTTCTTT
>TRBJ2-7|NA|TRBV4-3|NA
CASSQEMGSSSYEQYF
TGCGCCAGCAGCCAAGAAATGGGGAGTTCGTCCTACGAGCAGTACTTC
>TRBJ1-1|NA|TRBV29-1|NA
CSVPPGDTEAFF
TGCAGCGTCCCCCCTGGGGACACTGAAGCTTTCTTT
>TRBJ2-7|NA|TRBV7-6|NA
CASSLLPISYEQYF
TGTGCCAGCAGCTTGCTACCGATCTCCTACGAGCAGTACTTC
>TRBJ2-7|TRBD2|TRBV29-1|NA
CSVESPTSGSYEQYF
TGCAGCGTTGAATCCCCAACTAGCGGGAGCTACGAGCAGTACTTC
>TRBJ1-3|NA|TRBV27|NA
CASSLDRSSGNTIYF
TGTGCCAGCAGTTTAGACAGGTCCTCTGGAAACACCATATATTTT
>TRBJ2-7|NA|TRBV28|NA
CASSLAIGAGYEQYF
TGTGCCAGCAGTTTGGCGATCGGGGCCGGGTACGAGCAGTACTTC
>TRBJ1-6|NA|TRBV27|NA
CASSLRGFNSPLHF
TGTGCCAGCAGTTTACGAGGTTTTAATTCACCCCTCCACTTT
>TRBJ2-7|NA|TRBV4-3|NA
CASSPHRYSYEQYF
TGCGCCAGCAGCCCCCACAGGTACTCCTACGAGCAGTACTTC
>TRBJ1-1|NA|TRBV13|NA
CASSEEDNTEAFF
TGTGCCAGCAGTGAGGAGGATAACACTGAAGCTTTCTTT
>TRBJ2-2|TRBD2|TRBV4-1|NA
CASSHPGGGTGELFF
TGCGCCAGCAGCCACCCGGGAGGGGGAACCGGGGAGCTGTTTTTT
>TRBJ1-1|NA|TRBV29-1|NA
CSVRENTEAFF
TGCAGCGTTCGAGAGAACACTGAAGCTTTCTTT
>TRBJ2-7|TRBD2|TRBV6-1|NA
CASSGTSGEYEQYF
TGTGCCAGCAGTGGGACTAGCGGGGAATACGAGCAGTACTTC
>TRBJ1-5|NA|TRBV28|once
CASSFLGSGQPQHF
TGTGCCAGCAGTTTTTTGGGTTCTGGTCAGCCCCAGCATTTT
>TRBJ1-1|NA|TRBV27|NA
CASSPPGRGGTEAFF
TGTGCCAGCAGTCCGCCCGGCAGGGGTGGAACTGAAGCTTTCTTT
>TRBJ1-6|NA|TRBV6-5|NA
CASSYSEGNSPLHF
TGTGCCAGCAGTTACTCGGAAGGAAATTCACCCCTCCACTTT
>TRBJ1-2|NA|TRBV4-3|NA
CASSHTGPLGNYGYTF
TGCGCCAGCAGCCATACCGGGCCCTTGGGGAACTATGGCTACACCTTC
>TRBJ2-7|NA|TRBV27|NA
CASSFTGASTEQYF
TGTGCCAGCAGTTTCACAGGAGCCTCGACCGAGCAGTACTTC
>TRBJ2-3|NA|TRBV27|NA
CASSLSPSVGTDTQYF
TGTGCCAGCAGTTTATCCCCCTCAGTGGGCACAGATACGCAGTATTTT
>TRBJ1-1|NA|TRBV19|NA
CASHPWGVNTEAFF
TGTGCCAGTCACCCCTGGGGGGTGAACACTGAAGCTTTCTTT
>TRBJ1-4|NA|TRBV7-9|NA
CASSLSGVGPTTRLEKLFF
TGTGCCAGCAGCTTATCAGGGGTGGGCCCGACCACGCGTCTTGAAAAACTGTTTTTT
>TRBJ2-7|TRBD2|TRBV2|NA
CASRAGGETYEQYF
TGTGCCAGCAGGGCTGGGGGGGAAACCTACGAGCAGTACTTC
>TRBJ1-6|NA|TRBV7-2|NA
CASSMLGANSPLHF
TGTGCCAGCAGCATGCTGGGGGCAAATTCACCCCTCCACTTT
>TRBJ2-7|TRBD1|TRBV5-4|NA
CASSLTGGGEQYF
TGTGCCAGCAGCTTAACAGGGGGCGGAGAGCAGTACTTC
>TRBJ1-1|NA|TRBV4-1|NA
CASTFPGGTEAFF
TGCGCCAGCACCTTCCCGGGGGGCACTGAAGCTTTCTTT
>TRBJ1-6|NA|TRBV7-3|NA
CASSSGATGSPLHF
TGTGCCAGCAGCTCCGGGGCCACGGGTTCACCCCTCCACTTT
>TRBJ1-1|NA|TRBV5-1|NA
CASSLGAGLMNTEAFF
TGCGCCAGCAGCTTGGGAGCCGGACTAATGAACACTGAAGCTTTCTTT
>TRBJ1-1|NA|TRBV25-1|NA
CASSGFGEPDTEAFF
TGTGCCAGCAGTGGTTTTGGTGAGCCTGACACTGAAGCTTTCTTT
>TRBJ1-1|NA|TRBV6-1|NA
CASMGDGAWAEAFF
TGTGCCAGTATGGGGGACGGGGCGTGGGCTGAAGCTTTCTTT
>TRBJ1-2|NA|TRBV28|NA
CASSLSQYYGYTF
TGTGCCAGCAGTTTAAGTCAGTACTATGGCTACACCTTC
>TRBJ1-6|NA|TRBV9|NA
CASSVEGGEVSPLHF
TGTGCCAGCAGCGTAGAGGGGGGAGAGGTTTCACCCCTCCACTTT
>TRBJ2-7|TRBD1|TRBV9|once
CASSVAGTGSYEQYF
TGTGCCAGCAGCGTAGCCGGGACAGGGTCCTACGAGCAGTACTTC
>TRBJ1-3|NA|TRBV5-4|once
CASSPDADSGNTIYF
TGTGCCAGCAGCCCGGACGCTGATTCTGGAAACACCATATATTTT
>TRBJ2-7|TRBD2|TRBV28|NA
CASSQGLAVINSYEQYF
TGTGCCAGCAGCCAAGGACTAGCGGTTATAAACTCCTACGAGCAGTACTTC
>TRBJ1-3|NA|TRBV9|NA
CASSFQLGESGGNTIYF
TGTGCCAGCAGCTTCCAGCTGGGGGAAAGTGGTGGAAACACCATATATTTT
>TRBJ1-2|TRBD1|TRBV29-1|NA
CSLLTGAGGYTF
TGCAGCCTTTTGACAGGGGCTGGTGGCTACACCTTC
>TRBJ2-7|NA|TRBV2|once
CASSASLAEQYF
TGTGCCAGCAGTGCTAGTTTGGCCGAGCAGTACTTC
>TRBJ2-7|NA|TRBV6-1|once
CASSEVSVPYEQYF
TGTGCCAGCAGTGAAGTTTCGGTTCCCTACGAGCAGTACTTC